This T cell receptor (beta chain) emerged from a study of T-cell memory formation after mild COVID-19. There are a few counts of this clonotype. Its specificity is unknown. With 5 bases clipped from V and 7 bases from J, the junction kept 6 bases outside the gene matches. This CDR3 spans 15 amino acids. Germline CDR1 and CDR2: SEHNR and FQNEAQ (reference sequence). Study conclusions and caveats: Clones contracting day 15 to 85 were balanced CD4/CD8; later expanders leaned CD4+.

Employing constant-segment primers, 5'RACE generated TCR alpha and TCR beta cDNA libraries bearing sample barcodes and UMIs. TCRdb recomputed calls from the 5' RACE reads with MiXCR, one row per CDR3 protein. The profile shows hundreds of thousands of distinct CDR3 sequences, roughly 13% of them singletons. The sequencing input was PBMCs or a T cell subset sorted from them (not recorded which). This receptor was taken from a man younger than 35 who had mild COVID-19 (a few samples of this study predate the infection). Cell type and time point are not known. The chain is built from TRBV7-9 and TRBJ1-6, with 9 bases matching TRBD1. Written as DNA, the CDR3 is TGTGCCAGCAGCCACCCCGGGACAGGGAATTCACCCCTCCACTTT. Encoded protein: CASSHPGTGNSPLHF. Supplemented by reference TRBV7-9 and TRBJ1-6, the full variable domain reads DTGVSQNPRHKITKRGQNVTFRCDPISEHNRLYWYRQTLGQGPEFLTYFQNEAQLEKSRLLSDRFSAERPKGSFSTLEIQRTEQGDSAMYLCASSHPGTGNSPLHFGNGTRLTVT.